This record concerns one T cell receptor (beta chain) sequence. Its target is not known. The sample belongs to a study of cytomegalovirus exposure and HLA in healthy donors. Study information: The Caucasian-associated ancestry cluster held 80% to 90% of some 420 genotyped donors. Study-level results: In a later analysis, a missense DCLRE1C variant was linked to TCR beta V- and J-gene trimming. CMV serostatus alone was available as immune exposure information.

Trimming stripped 1 base from V and 6 bases from J, with 12 bases between. The CDR3 contains 14 residues. Germline V CDR1 and CDR2: SGHTA, FQGTGA. Primers for the PCR totalled 60 Vbeta and 13 Jbeta. Produced via immunoSEQ multiplex PCR; TCRdb's table is partial and in-frame only. Its listing shows 65,000 to 95,000 clones. The chain uses TRBV7-3 and TRBJ2-5; maybe TRBD2 (6 bases). Sequenced: PBMCs. This TCR came from a man aged 25 to 45 in good health and CMV-seronegative. This chain's CDR3 is CASSLNGGVKTQYF. The CDR3, as DNA: TGTGCCAGCAGCTTAAACGGAGGGGTGAAGACCCAGTACTTC.